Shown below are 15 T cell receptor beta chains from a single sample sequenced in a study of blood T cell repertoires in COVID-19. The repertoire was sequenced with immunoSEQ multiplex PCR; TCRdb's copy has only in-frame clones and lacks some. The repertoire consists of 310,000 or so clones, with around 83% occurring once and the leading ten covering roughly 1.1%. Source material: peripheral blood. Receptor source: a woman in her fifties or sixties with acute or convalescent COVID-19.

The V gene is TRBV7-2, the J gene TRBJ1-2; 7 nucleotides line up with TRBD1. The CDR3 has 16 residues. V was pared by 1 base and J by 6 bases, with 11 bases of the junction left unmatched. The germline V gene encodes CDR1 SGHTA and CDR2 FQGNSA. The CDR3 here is CASSLGLDRAVNGYTF. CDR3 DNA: TGTGCCAGCAGCTTAGGCTTAGACAGGGCGGTGAATGGCTACACCTTC. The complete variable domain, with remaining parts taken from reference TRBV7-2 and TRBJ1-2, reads GAGVSQSPSNKVTEKGKDVELRCDPISGHTALYWYRQSLGQGLEFLIYFQGNSAPDKSGLPSDRFSAERTGGSVSTLTIQRTQQEDSAVYLCASSLGLDRAVNGYTFGSGTRLTVV.

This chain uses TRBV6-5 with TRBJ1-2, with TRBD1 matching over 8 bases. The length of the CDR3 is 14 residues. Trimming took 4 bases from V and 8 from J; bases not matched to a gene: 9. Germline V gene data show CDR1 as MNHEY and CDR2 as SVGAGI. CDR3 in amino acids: CASSSPGQAYGYTF. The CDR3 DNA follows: TGTGCCAGCAGTTCACCGGGACAGGCTTACGGCTACACCTTC.

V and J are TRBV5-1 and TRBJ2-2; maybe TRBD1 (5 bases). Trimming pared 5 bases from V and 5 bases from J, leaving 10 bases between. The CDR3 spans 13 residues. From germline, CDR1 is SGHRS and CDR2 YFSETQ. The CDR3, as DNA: TGCGCCAGCAGTTTCGACAGTACCGGGGAGCTGTTTTTT. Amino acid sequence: CASSFDSTGELFF. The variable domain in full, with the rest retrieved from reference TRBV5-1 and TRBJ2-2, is KAGVTQTPRYLIKTRGQQVTLSCSPISGHRSVSWYQQTPGQGLQFLFEYFSETQRNKGNFPGRFSGRQFSNSRSEMNVSTLELGDSALYLCASSFDSTGELFFGEGSRLTVL.

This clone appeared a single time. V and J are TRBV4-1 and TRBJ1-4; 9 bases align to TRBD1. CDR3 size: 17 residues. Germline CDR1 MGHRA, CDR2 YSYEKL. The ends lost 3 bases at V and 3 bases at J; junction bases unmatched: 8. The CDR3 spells CASSQGSQGASNEKLFF. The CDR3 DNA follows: TGCGCCAGCAGCCAGGGTTCACAGGGGGCGTCTAATGAAAAACTGTTTTTT.

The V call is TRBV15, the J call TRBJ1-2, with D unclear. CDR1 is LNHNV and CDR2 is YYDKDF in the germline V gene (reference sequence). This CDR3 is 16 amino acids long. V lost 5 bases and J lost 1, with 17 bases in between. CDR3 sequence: CATSQRAQPSNYGYTF. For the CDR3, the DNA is TGTGCCACCAGCCAGAGGGCCCAACCCAGTAACTATGGCTACACCTTC.

CDR3: CATSDSGETQYF. The CDR3 DNA reads as TGTGCCACCAGTGATTCAGGAGAGACCCAGTACTTC. The rearrangement uses TRBV24-1 and TRBJ2-5; D is unclear. Germline CDR1 is KGHDR and CDR2 is SFDVKD. The CDR3 loop spans 12 amino acids. V was trimmed by 2 bases and J by 4 bases, leaving 4 bases between them.

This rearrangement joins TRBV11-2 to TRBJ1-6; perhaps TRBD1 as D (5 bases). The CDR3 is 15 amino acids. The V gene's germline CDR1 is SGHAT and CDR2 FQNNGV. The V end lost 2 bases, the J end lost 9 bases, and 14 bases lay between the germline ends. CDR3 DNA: TGTGCCAGCAGCTTAAACCAGGGTAGTGGTTCACCCCTCCACTTT. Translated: CASSLNQGSGSPLHF.

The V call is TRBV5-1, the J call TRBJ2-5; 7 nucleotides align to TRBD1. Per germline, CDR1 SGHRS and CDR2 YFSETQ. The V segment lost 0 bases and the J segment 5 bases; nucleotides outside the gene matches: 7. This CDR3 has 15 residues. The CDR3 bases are TGCGCCAGCAGCTTGGACAGGGGCGGTCTCGAGACCCAGTACTTC. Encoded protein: CASSLDRGGLETQYF.

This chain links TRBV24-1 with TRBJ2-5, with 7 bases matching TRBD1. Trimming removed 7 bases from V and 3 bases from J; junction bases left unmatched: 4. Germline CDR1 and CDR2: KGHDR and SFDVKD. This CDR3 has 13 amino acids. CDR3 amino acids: CATRGTVEETQYF. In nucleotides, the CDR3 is TGTGCCACCAGGGGGACAGTAGAAGAGACCCAGTACTTC.

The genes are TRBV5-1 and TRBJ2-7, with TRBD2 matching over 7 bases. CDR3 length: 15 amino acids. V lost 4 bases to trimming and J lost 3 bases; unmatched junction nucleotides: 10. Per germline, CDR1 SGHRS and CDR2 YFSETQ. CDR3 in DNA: TGCGCCAGCAGCCCCCTAGCGGATGCCGGCTACGAGCAGTACTTC. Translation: CASSPLADAGYEQYF.

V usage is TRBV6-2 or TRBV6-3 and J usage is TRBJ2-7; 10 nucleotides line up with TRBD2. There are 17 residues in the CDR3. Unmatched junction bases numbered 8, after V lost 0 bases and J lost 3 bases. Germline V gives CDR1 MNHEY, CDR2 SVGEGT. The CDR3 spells CASSYSGLASGYYEQYF. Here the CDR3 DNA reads TGTGCCAGCAGTTACTCGGGACTAGCGTCCGGATACTACGAGCAGTACTTC.

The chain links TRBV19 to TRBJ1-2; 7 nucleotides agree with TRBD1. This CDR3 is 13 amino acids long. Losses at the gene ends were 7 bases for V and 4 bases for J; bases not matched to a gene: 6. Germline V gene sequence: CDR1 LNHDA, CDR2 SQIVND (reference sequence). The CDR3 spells CASTRDRFYGYTF. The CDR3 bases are TGTGCCAGTACCCGGGACAGATTCTATGGCTACACCTTC.

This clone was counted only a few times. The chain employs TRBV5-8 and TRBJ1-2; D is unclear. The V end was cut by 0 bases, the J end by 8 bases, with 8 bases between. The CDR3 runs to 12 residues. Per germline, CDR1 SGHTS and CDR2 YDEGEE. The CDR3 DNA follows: TGTGCCAGCAGCTTGGTAGCCGGAGGCTACACCTTC. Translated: CASSLVAGGYTF.

Here the CDR3 DNA reads TGTGCCAGCTCACCTGGGACAGGGCGGTACAATGAGCAGTTCTTC. Residues: CASSPGTGRYNEQFF. The rearrangement links TRBV18 to TRBJ2-1, with 9 nucleotides matching TRBD1. V trimming: 3 bases; J trimming: 4 bases; junction bases outside the gene matches: 4. CDR1 KGHSH and CDR2 LQKENI come from the germline V gene. CDR3 length equals 15 residues.

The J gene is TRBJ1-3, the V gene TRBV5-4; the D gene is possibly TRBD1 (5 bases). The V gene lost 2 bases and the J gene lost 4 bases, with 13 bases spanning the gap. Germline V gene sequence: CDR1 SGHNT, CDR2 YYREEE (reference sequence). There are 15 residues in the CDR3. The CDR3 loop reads CASSFGREGGNTIYF. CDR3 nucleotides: TGTGCCAGCAGCTTTGGCAGGGAAGGAGGAAACACCATATATTTT.